These T cell receptor beta chains were read from a single sample in a study of OX40 agonist ivuxolimab in advanced cancers. Sequencing used immunoSEQ multiplex PCR; TCRdb keeps in-frame clones, though not all of them. The data contain tens of thousands of clones, approximately 90% of them seen just once; the ten biggest clones take up 1.9%. The sample in question was CD4+ or CD8+ T cells sorted from blood, obtained in a trial of the OX40 agonist ivuxolimab. All receptors derive from an adult with an advanced solid tumor such as melanoma, head and neck, liver or kidney cancer. Both conserved end residues are part of each CDR3. D genes are given only for firm matches. Only some rows state a clone size, as once, few, many or a class for expanded clones.

V gene	clone size	D gene	J gene	CDR3 protein	CDR3 DNA
TRBV15	.	TRBD1	TRBJ1-1	CATSREDRTAEAFF	TGTGCCACCAGCAGAGAGGACAGGACCGCTGAAGCTTTCTTT
TRBV10-3	.	TRBD1	TRBJ2-3	CAISDLETGNTDTQYF	TGTGCCATCAGTGATCTAGAGACAGGGAACACAGATACGCAGTATTTT
TRBV28	.	TRBD1	TRBJ1-3	CASSGGTGENTIYF	TGTGCCAGCAGTGGAGGGACAGGGGAAAACACCATATATTTT
TRBV4-2	.	TRBD2	TRBJ2-1	CASSQGGTGGGRVNEQFF	TGTGCCAGCAGCCAAGGGGGAACTGGCGGGGGGCGAGTGAATGAGCAGTTCTTC
TRBV7-6	.	TRBD1	TRBJ2-7	CASSLGAGTGVGRSSYEQYF	TGTGCCAGCAGTTTAGGCGCCGGGACAGGGGTTGGTAGGAGCTCCTACGAGCAGTACTTC
TRBV28	once	.	TRBJ2-7	CASRGLATYEQYF	TGTGCCAGCAGAGGTCTAGCCACCTACGAGCAGTACTTC
TRBV6-5	.	.	TRBJ2-1	CASSYHDGGSYNEQFF	TGTGCCAGCAGTTACCATGACGGAGGCTCCTACAATGAGCAGTTCTTC
TRBV7-2	once	.	TRBJ1-2	CATALVRGGGYGYTF	TGTGCCACCGCTCTCGTCCGGGGGGGTGGCTATGGCTACACCTTC
TRBV9	.	.	TRBJ1-4	CASSALPGTTNEKLFF	TGTGCCAGCAGCGCTCTGCCGGGAACAACTAATGAAAAACTGTTTTTT
TRBV6-5	few	.	TRBJ1-6	CASSYSGGLLSSPLHF	TGTGCCAGCAGTTACTCCGGGGGGCTTTTATCTTCACCCCTCCACTTT
TRBV5-1	.	.	TRBJ2-7	CASSLGDSRNEQYF	TGCGCCAGCAGCTTGGGCGATAGCCGCAACGAGCAGTACTTC
TRBV14	once	.	TRBJ1-2	CASSPQGYGYTF	TGTGCCAGCAGCCCTCAGGGTTATGGCTACACCTTC
TRBV10-3	.	.	TRBJ1-6	CAISESGPRGGNSPLHF	TGTGCCATCAGTGAGTCGGGCCCCAGGGGTGGTAATTCACCCCTCCACTTT
TRBV6-5	once	TRBD1	TRBJ2-7	CASSYLRDRAYEQYF	TGTGCCAGCAGTTACCTCCGGGACAGAGCCTACGAGCAGTACTTC
TRBV2	.	.	TRBJ1-6	CASSVGNSYNSPLHF	TGTGCCAGCAGTGTCGGCAATTCCTATAATTCACCCCTCCACTTT
TRBV2	.	.	TRBJ1-1	CASSVQVVNTEAFF	TGTGCCAGCAGTGTTCAGGTTGTGAACACTGAAGCTTTCTTT
TRBV7-2	.	.	TRBJ1-1	CASSFPSMNTEAFF	TGTGCCAGCAGCTTCCCTTCCATGAACACTGAAGCTTTCTTT
TRBV11-3	.	.	TRBJ2-2	CASSHFTGELFF	TGTGCCAGCAGCCATTTCACCGGGGAGCTGTTTTTT
TRBV29-1	once	.	TRBJ2-1	CSVGRSLDNEQFF	TGCAGCGTTGGGCGAAGCTTGGACAATGAGCAGTTCTTC
TRBV18	.	.	TRBJ2-5	CASSPPSQKETQYF	TGTGCCAGCTCACCACCGAGTCAAAAAGAGACCCAGTACTTC
TRBV11-3	few	.	TRBJ2-6	CASSLGSGANVLTF	TGTGCCAGCAGCTTAGGCTCTGGGGCCAACGTCCTGACTTTC
TRBV7-2	.	.	TRBJ1-2	CASSSFGGNYGYTF	TGTGCCAGCAGCTCCTTCGGGGGGAACTATGGCTACACCTTC
TRBV25-1	.	.	TRBJ1-2	CASKTAELSNYGYTF	TGTGCCAGCAAGACCGCCGAGCTCTCTAACTATGGCTACACCTTC
TRBV5-1	.	.	TRBJ2-7	CASTRDYEQYF	TGCGCCAGCACCCGGGACTACGAGCAGTACTTC
TRBV28	.	.	TRBJ1-1	CASHKRFRDTEAFF	TGTGCCAGCCATAAACGGTTCAGGGACACTGAAGCTTTCTTT
TRBV2	.	TRBD1	TRBJ1-2	CASSGQDRGYTF	TGTGCCAGCTCGGGACAGGATAGGGGCTACACCTTC
TRBV19	few	.	TRBJ1-6	CASSISGNSPLHF	TGTGCCAGTAGTATTAGTGGAAATTCACCCCTCCACTTT
TRBV6-5	.	.	TRBJ1-1	CASSEPGMNTEAFF	TGTGCCAGCAGTGAACCGGGAATGAACACTGAAGCTTTCTTT
TRBV5-1	.	.	TRBJ1-4	CASSSYTATNEKLFF	TGCGCCAGCAGCTCGTACACTGCAACTAATGAAAAACTGTTTTTT
TRBV30	.	.	TRBJ2-3	CAWSKGGTGTVQYF	TGTGCCTGGAGCAAAGGAGGGACCGGGACTGTGCAGTATTTT
TRBV28	.	.	TRBJ2-3	CAIRGTDTQYF	TGTGCCATAAGGGGCACAGATACGCAGTATTTT
TRBV30	.	TRBD1	TRBJ2-5	CAWSSKTGLWETQYF	TGTGCCTGGAGTTCGAAGACAGGGTTGTGGGAGACCCAGTACTTC
TRBV19	few	TRBD1	TRBJ1-2	CASSSGGALEGYTF	TGTGCCAGTAGTTCAGGGGGCGCGTTAGAAGGCTACACCTTC
TRBV2	.	.	TRBJ1-5	CASSPGEARRDF	TGTGCCAGCAGCCCAGGAGAGGCCCGGAGGGATTTT
TRBV10-1	.	.	TRBJ2-6	CASSERGSGANVLTF	TGCGCCAGCAGTGAGAGGGGTTCTGGGGCCAACGTCCTGACTTTC
TRBV7-9	.	TRBD2	TRBJ2-1	CASSYASGTYNEQFF	TGTGCCAGCAGCTACGCTAGCGGCACTTACAATGAGCAGTTCTTC
TRBV7-9	.	TRBD2	TRBJ2-7	CASSFYTTPPGLTKDEQYF	TGTGCCAGCAGCTTCTACACAACCCCCCCGGGACTAACAAAGGACGAGCAGTACTTC
TRBV2	.	.	TRBJ2-7	CASREQPGNEQYF	TGTGCCAGCAGGGAACAACCTGGAAACGAGCAGTACTTC
TRBV2	.	TRBD1	TRBJ2-7	CAIPLDREAYEQYF	TGTGCCATCCCGTTGGACAGGGAGGCCTACGAGCAGTACTTC
TRBV7-8	.	TRBD1	TRBJ1-5	CASSLSGGVHQPQHF	TGTGCCAGCAGCTTATCAGGGGGCGTTCATCAGCCCCAGCATTTT
TRBV7-2	.	.	TRBJ1-1	CASSTQGLDTEAFF	TGTGCCAGCAGCACACAGGGCTTGGACACTGAAGCTTTCTTT
TRBV30	few	.	TRBJ1-6	CAGSKTTGNSPLHF	TGTGCCGGCTCCAAGACGACAGGAAATTCACCCCTCCACTTT
TRBV4-2	.	TRBD1	TRBJ2-2	CASSLDRAGSTGELFF	TGTGCCAGCAGCCTGGACAGGGCCGGTAGCACCGGGGAGCTGTTTTTT
TRBV5-1	.	TRBD1	TRBJ2-6	CASSWGQGTAGANVLTF	TGCGCCAGCAGCTGGGGACAGGGGACGGCTGGGGCCAACGTCCTGACTTTC
TRBV28	.	.	TRBJ2-1	CASSLYGRGQFF	TGTGCCAGCAGTTTATACGGGAGAGGGCAGTTCTTC
TRBV27	.	.	TRBJ1-2	CASSLGFGGGYGYTF	TGTGCCAGCAGTTTAGGATTTGGGGGAGGCTATGGCTACACCTTC
TRBV5-1	.	TRBD1	TRBJ2-6	CASSGDRAGANVLTF	TGCGCCAGCAGCGGGGACAGGGCTGGGGCCAACGTCCTGACTTTC
TRBV7-2	.	TRBD1	TRBJ1-2	CASSLGGQGFGYTF	TGTGCCAGCAGCTTAGGGGGACAGGGATTTGGCTACACCTTC
TRBV29-1	.	.	TRBJ2-2	CSVGFTGELFF	TGCAGCGTTGGTTTCACCGGGGAGCTGTTTTTT
TRBV11-2	.	TRBD1	TRBJ1-1	CASSSPGGVNTEAFF	TGTGCCAGCAGCTCCCCAGGGGGCGTGAACACTGAAGCTTTCTTT